The next 25 T cell receptor beta chains were all read from a single sample in a study of blood T cell repertoires in COVID-19. The table came from immunoSEQ multiplex PCR; TCRdb's copy has only in-frame clones and leaves some out. The repertoire holds 95,000 to 120,000 clones, with 70% to 90% as singletons. The sample taken for sequencing was peripheral blood. These receptors were taken from a woman in her 70s who had recovered from COVID-19.

The chain recombines TRBV7-2 with TRBJ1-5; D is undetermined. The CDR3 is 13 residues long. Germline V CDR1 and CDR2: SGHTA, FQGNSA. V lost 3 bases to trimming and J lost 0 bases, with 3 bases between them. CDR3 amino acids: CASSFNSNQPQHF. The DNA of the CDR3 is TGTGCCAGCAGCTTCAATAGCAATCAGCCCCAGCATTTT.

This chain connects TRBV11-1 to TRBJ2-5; possible D gene TRBD2, 5 bases. V dropped 1 base and J dropped 9 bases, with 12 bases sitting between them. Germline lookup yields CDR1 SGHAT and CDR2 FQDESV (reference sequence). The CDR3 consists of 13 residues. The CDR3 DNA follows: TGTGCCAGCAGCTTAGAGGTGGCTAGCTCCCAGTACTTC. Translated: CASSLEVASSQYF.

The chain couples TRBV6-1 to TRBJ1-5; D is ambiguous. The CDR3 totals 15 residues. Per germline, CDR1 MNHNS and CDR2 SASEGT. With 6 bases removed from V and 1 base from J, the gap between germline ends came to 13 bases. This CDR3 reads CASSLLDGSNQPQHF. The CDR3 DNA reads TGTGCCAGCAGCCTACTTGACGGGAGCAATCAGCCCCAGCATTTT.

The V call is TRBV7-2, the J call TRBJ2-2; 7 bases are shared with TRBD1. The ends lost 0 bases at V and 3 bases at J; junction bases unmatched: 1. The CDR3 runs to 15 residues. Germline values: CDR1 SGHTA, CDR2 FQGNSA. The DNA for the CDR3 is TGTGCCAGCAGCTTAGCACAGGGGTACACCGGGGAGCTGTTTTTT. Protein product: CASSLAQGYTGELFF. Full variable domain (remainder filled in from reference TRBV7-2 and TRBJ2-2): GAGVSQSPSNKVTEKGKDVELRCDPISGHTALYWYRQSLGQGLEFLIYFQGNSAPDKSGLPSDRFSAERTGGSVSTLTIQRTQQEDSAVYLCASSLAQGYTGELFFGEGSRLTVL.

This clone was picked up one time. The rearrangement links TRBV27 to TRBJ2-1, with D hard to call. The CDR3 has 15 residues. CDR1 and CDR2 (germline): MNHEY, SMNVEV (reference sequence). Trimming took 6 bases from V and 1 from J, leaving 13 bases between them. In DNA, the CDR3 is TGTGCCAGCAGAATCAGGCTTTTATCCTACAATGAGCAGTTCTTC. It translates to CASRIRLLSYNEQFF.

In this sample, this clone turned up once. This chain uses TRBV2 with TRBJ1-2; TRBD1 matches 9 bases. Germline values: CDR1 SNHLY, CDR2 FYNNEI. This CDR3 spans 14 amino acids. V shed 5 bases and J 8 bases; nucleotides not matched to a gene: 9. As DNA, the CDR3 is TGTGCCAGCAGTCTGGGGACAGGGAGTGTCGGCTACACCTTC. Residues: CASSLGTGSVGYTF.

The rearrangement uses TRBV30 and TRBJ2-7; 13 bases align to TRBD2. Losses at the gene ends were 5 bases for V and 5 bases for J; bases not matched to a gene: 3. The germline CDR1 and CDR2 sequences are GTSNPN and SVGIG (reference sequence). CDR3 length equals 13 residues. CDR3 sequence reads: CAWLGTSGNEQYF. DNA of the CDR3: TGTGCCTGGCTAGGGACTAGCGGGAACGAGCAGTACTTC. The variable domain in full, with the rest retrieved from reference TRBV30 and TRBJ2-7, is SQTIHQWPATLVQPVGSPLSLECTVEGTSNPNLYWYRQAAGRGLQLLFYSVGIGQISSEVPQNLSASRPQDRQFILSSKKLLLSDSGFYLCAWLGTSGNEQYFGPGTRLTVT.

The chain has TRBV7-2 and TRBJ2-2; D call uncertain. The V gene lost 2 bases and the J gene lost 5 bases, with 6 bases spanning the gap. This CDR3 region has 13 residues. Germline values: CDR1 SGHTA, CDR2 FQGNSA. The CDR3 DNA sequence: TGTGCCAGCAGCTTAATACGGACCGGGGAGCTGTTTTTT. This translates into CASSLIRTGELFF.

The chain joins TRBV11-2 to TRBJ2-7; 11 bases align to TRBD2. The V segment lost 6 bases and the J segment 7 bases; nucleotides outside the gene matches: 11. This CDR3 spans 15 amino acids. Germline V gene sequence: CDR1 SGHAT, CDR2 FQNNGV. Here the CDR3 DNA reads TGTGCCAGCAGATATAGCGGGGGGGAGTCGAGAGAGCAGTACTTC. Protein product: CASRYSGGESREQYF.

The genes are TRBV18 and TRBJ1-5, with D possibly matching TRBD1 (6 bases). The CDR3 consists of 14 residues. Germline V gene sequence: CDR1 KGHSH, CDR2 LQKENI. V lost 5 bases and J 0 bases, leaving 8 bases between the germline ends. CDR3 nucleotide sequence: TGTGCCAGCTCAGCGGACAGTAGCAATCAGCCCCAGCATTTT. Translation: CASSADSSNQPQHF.

The rearrangement links TRBV6-5 to TRBJ1-2; D perhaps matches TRBD1 (6 bases). The CDR3 spans 14 residues. Germline CDR1 reads MNHEY; CDR2 reads SVGAGI. V gave up 6 bases and J gave up 4 bases, with 15 bases separating them. The CDR3 loop reads CASSPAGGLYGYTF. The CDR3, as DNA: TGTGCCAGCAGCCCAGCTGGGGGCCTCTATGGCTACACCTTC.

This clone was detected a few times. V and J are TRBV10-3 and TRBJ1-5; D not resolved. Trimming removed 2 bases from V and 7 bases from J, with 12 bases in between. CDR3 length equals 14 residues. The germline V gene encodes CDR1 ENHRY and CDR2 SYGVKD. CDR3 sequence: CAISESGDRQPQHF. The CDR3 DNA follows: TGTGCCATCAGTGAGAGCGGGGATCGGCAGCCCCAGCATTTT.

This chain links TRBV25-1 with TRBJ2-3; 8 bases are a match to TRBD2. Germline values: CDR1 MGHDK, CDR2 SYGVNS. V gave up 8 bases and J gave up 1 base; unmatched junction bases: 11. The CDR3 spans 16 residues. The DNA for the CDR3 is TGTGCCAGCGTAGCTTCCGGGACTAGGGGCACAGATACGCAGTATTTT. Translating it yields CASVASGTRGTDTQYF.

This clone has only one observation. The CDR3 here is CASSFPQATEAFF. DNA of the CDR3: TGCGCCAGCAGCTTCCCTCAGGCAACTGAAGCTTTCTTT. V and J are TRBV5-1 and TRBJ1-1; D remains ambiguous. Trimming removed 2 bases at V and 5 bases at J, with 10 bases between. Germline CDR1 is SGHRS and CDR2 is YFSETQ. The length of the CDR3 is 13 residues.

Note on this clone: Other DNA sequences of this sample code for an identical CDR3. CDR3 sequence reads: CSASRGNEQFF. DNA for the CDR3: TGCAGTGCTTCCCGGGGCAATGAGCAGTTCTTC. The chain employs TRBV20-1 and TRBJ2-1; D might be TRBD2 (5 bases). In germline, CDR1 is DFQATT, CDR2 SNEGSKA (reference sequence). Trimming left V 5 bases short and J 6 bases short, with 8 bases between. This CDR3 has 11 residues.

The chain uses TRBV19 and TRBJ2-3, with 15 positions matching TRBD2. The length of the CDR3 is 17 residues. With 1 base clipped from V and 7 bases from J, the junction kept 6 bases outside the gene matches. The germline V gene has CDR1 LNHDA and CDR2 SQIVND (reference sequence). CDR3 DNA sequence: TGTGCCAGTAGTATAGGGACTAGCGGGGGGGCTACATATACGCAGTATTTT. It codes for CASSIGTSGGATYTQYF. The variable domain in full, completed from reference TRBV19 and TRBJ2-3, reads DGGITQSPKYLFRKEGQNVTLSCEQNLNHDAMYWYRQDPGQGLRLIYYSQIVNDFQKGDIAEGYSVSREKKESFPLTVTSAQKNPTAFYLCASSIGTSGGATYTQYFGPGTRLTVL.

V is TRBV3-1 (or the pseudogene TRBV3-2) and J is TRBJ2-1, with 10 bases lining up with TRBD1. Trimming removed 4 bases from V and 6 bases from J; junction bases left unmatched: 15. Germline V gives CDR1 LGHDT, CDR2 YNNKEL (reference sequence). The CDR3 totals 18 residues. The CDR3 region has the DNA TGTGCCAGCAGCCGATTAAGAACCGGGACAGGGGAGGGCAATGAGCAGTTCTTC. Amino acid sequence: CASSRLRTGTGEGNEQFF.

This chain connects TRBV30 to TRBJ2-7; TRBD2 is a possible D gene (6 bases). Between the trimmed V and J ends, which lost 3 bases and 0 bases, there was a span of 12 bases. Looked up from germline, CDR1 is GTSNPN and CDR2 is SVGIG (reference sequence). The CDR3 is 14 amino acids. CDR3 sequence: CAWRKAGRSYEQYF. CDR3 sequence (DNA): TGTGCCTGGAGAAAAGCGGGCCGCTCCTACGAGCAGTACTTC. The variable domain in full, with the rest retrieved from reference TRBV30 and TRBJ2-7, is SQTIHQWPATLVQPVGSPLSLECTVEGTSNPNLYWYRQAAGRGLQLLFYSVGIGQISSEVPQNLSASRPQDRQFILSSKKLLLSDSGFYLCAWRKAGRSYEQYFGPGTRLTVT.

The rearrangement uses TRBV7-8 and TRBJ1-1, with D unclear. Germline CDR1 and CDR2: SGHVS and FQNEAQ. V lost 5 bases to trimming and J lost 4 bases, with 14 bases between them. There are 14 residues in the CDR3. The CDR3 reads CASSPRLFSTEAFF. CDR3 coding DNA: TGTGCCAGCAGCCCGCGATTGTTCTCCACTGAAGCTTTCTTT.

The V call is TRBV6-2 or TRBV6-3, the J call TRBJ2-7, with TRBD1 identical over 7 bases. After removal of 5 bases from V and 4 bases from J, the junction contained 14 bases not matched to a gene. Looked up from germline, CDR1 is MNHEY and CDR2 is SVGEGT. This CDR3 comprises 16 residues. As DNA, the CDR3 is TGTGCCAGCAGTCCCATACCGGGACAGTCCTCGTACGAGCAGTACTTC. It translates to CASSPIPGQSSYEQYF.

The sample holds one count of this clone. The chain recombines TRBV19 with TRBJ1-1; D perhaps matches TRBD1 (6 bases). Germline V CDR1 and CDR2: LNHDA, SQIVND (reference sequence). V was shortened by 3 bases and J by 1 base, with 15 bases between the two germline ends. The CDR3 sequence is 16 residues long. CDR3 sequence: CASSMSQGRANTEAFF. In DNA, the CDR3 is TGTGCCAGTAGTATGAGCCAGGGGAGGGCGAACACTGAAGCTTTCTTT.

The chain couples TRBV5-4 to TRBJ1-5, with 9 bases that match TRBD1. Per the germline V gene, CDR1 is SGHNT and CDR2 is YYREEE (reference sequence). The CDR3 is 15 residues long. V was clipped by 0 bases and J by 6 bases; unmatched bases: 4. Written as DNA, the CDR3 is TGTGCCAGCAGCTTGGGTGGACAGGGGACTCAGCCCCAGCATTTT. Protein: CASSLGGQGTQPQHF.

This chain joins TRBV7-2 and TRBJ2-7; 11 bases line up with TRBD2. Germline values: CDR1 SGHTA, CDR2 FQGNSA. There are 14 residues in the CDR3. The V segment lost 5 bases and the J segment 2 bases; nucleotides outside the gene matches: 2. The CDR3 is CASSPLAGAYEQYF. The CDR3 coding sequence is TGTGCCAGCAGCCCACTAGCGGGGGCCTACGAGCAGTACTTC.

The rearrangement links TRBV5-4 to TRBJ2-2; TRBD2 agrees at 15 bases. The CDR3 sequence is 16 residues long. Germline V gene data show CDR1 as SGHNT and CDR2 as YYREEE (reference sequence). V dropped 4 bases and J dropped 5; count of bases not matched to a gene: 3. CDR3 sequence (DNA): TGTGCCAGCAGCCCCGGGACTAGCGGGAGGACCGGGGAGCTGTTTTTT. Amino acids: CASSPGTSGRTGELFF.

This chain connects TRBV6-2 or TRBV6-3 to TRBJ2-7, with 7 bases fitting TRBD2. The germline V gene has CDR1 MNHEY and CDR2 SVGEGT. The CDR3 sequence is 14 residues long. Trimming cost V 2 bases and J 3 bases; bases outside gene matches: 4. This CDR3 reads CASSYAGVGYEQYF. CDR3 coding DNA: TGTGCCAGCAGTTACGCGGGAGTGGGCTACGAGCAGTACTTC.